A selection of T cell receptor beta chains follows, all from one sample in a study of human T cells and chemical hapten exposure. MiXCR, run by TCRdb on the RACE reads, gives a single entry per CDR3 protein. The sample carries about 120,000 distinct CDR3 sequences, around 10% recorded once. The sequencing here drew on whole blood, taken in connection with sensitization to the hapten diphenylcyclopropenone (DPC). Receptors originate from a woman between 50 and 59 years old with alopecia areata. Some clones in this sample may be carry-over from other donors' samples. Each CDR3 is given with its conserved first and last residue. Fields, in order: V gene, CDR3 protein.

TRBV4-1,CASSQGQFYEQYF
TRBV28,CASRGLVAGDTQYF
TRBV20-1,CSARETPEQYF
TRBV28,CASSSGRYYGYTF
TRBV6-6,CASSYSEGAAYEQYF
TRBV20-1,CSAYIQGTPPNTEAFF
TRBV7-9,CASSGDRDNSPLHF
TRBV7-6,CASSRFTAAGNTIYF
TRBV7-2,CASSHPTSTDTQYF
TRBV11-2,CASSHPIAGGTDTQYF
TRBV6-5,CASSSGSQDTEAFF
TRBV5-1,CASSREKTGHSGELFF
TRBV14,CASSVQGGTTEAFF
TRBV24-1,CATSDPKTGQNQPQHF
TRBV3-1,CASRQGLISYNEQFF
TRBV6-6,CASRGKVEFF
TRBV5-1,CASSLGSDSPLHF
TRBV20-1,CSARGYGEGTVYNEQFF
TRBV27,CASSTTGALVQYF
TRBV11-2,CASSLVGGLSSYEQYF
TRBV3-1,CASSLTLSLNEQFF
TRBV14,CASSQVAGRTEAFF
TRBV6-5,CASRSPQSSYNSPLHF
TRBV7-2,CASSSQGGLAGDTQYF
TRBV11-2,CASSLAGQGVAGELFF
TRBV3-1,CASSPGLAEYEQYF
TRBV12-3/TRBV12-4,CASSKTLREGQYF
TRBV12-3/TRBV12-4,CASSSPRTPGRKNIQYF
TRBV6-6,CASTPPGQVYNSPLHF